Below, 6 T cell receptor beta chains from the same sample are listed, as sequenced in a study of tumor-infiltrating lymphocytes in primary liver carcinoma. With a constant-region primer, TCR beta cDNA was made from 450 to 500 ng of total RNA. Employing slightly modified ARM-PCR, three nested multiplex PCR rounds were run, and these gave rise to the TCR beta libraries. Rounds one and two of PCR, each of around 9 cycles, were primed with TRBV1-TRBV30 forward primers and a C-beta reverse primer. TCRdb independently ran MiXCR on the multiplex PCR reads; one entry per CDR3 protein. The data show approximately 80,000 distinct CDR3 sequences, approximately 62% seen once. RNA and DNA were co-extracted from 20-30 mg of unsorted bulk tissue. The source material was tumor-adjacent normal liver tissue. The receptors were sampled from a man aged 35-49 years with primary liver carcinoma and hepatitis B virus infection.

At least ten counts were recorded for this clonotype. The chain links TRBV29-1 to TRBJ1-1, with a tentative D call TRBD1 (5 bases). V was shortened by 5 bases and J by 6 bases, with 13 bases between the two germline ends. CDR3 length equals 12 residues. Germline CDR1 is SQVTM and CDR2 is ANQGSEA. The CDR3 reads CSVRWGAAEAFF. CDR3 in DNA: TGCAGCGTTCGATGGGGCGCGGCTGAAGCTTTCTTT. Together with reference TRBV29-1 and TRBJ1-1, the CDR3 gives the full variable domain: SAVISQKPSRDICQRGTSLTIQCQVDSQVTMMFWYRQQPGQSLTLIATANQGSEATYESGFVIDKFPISRPNLTFSTLTVSNMSPEDSSIYLCSVRWGAAEAFFGQGTRLTVV.

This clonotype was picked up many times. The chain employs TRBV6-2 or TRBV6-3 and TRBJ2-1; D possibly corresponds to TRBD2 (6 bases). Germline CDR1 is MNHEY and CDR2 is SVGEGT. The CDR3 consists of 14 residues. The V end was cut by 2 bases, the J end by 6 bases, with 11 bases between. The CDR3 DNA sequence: TGTGCCAGCAGTTACGTGGTAGCGGTCAATGAGCAGTTCTTC. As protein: CASSYVVAVNEQFF.

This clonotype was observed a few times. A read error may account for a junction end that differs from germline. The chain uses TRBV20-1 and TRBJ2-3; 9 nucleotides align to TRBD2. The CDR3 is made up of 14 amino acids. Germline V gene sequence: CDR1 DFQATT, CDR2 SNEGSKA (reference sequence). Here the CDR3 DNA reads TGCAGTGCTAGGCTAGCGGGGAGCACAGATGCGCAGTATTTT. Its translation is CSARLAGSTDAQYF.

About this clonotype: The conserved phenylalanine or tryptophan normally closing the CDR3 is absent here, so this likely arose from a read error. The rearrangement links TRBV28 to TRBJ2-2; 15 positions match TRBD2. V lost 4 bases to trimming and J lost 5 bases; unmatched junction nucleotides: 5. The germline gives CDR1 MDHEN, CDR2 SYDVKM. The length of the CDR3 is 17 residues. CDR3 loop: CASSSMGLAGGTGELFS. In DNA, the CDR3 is TGTGCCAGCAGTTCGATGGGACTAGCGGGAGGTACCGGGGAGCTGTTTTCT.

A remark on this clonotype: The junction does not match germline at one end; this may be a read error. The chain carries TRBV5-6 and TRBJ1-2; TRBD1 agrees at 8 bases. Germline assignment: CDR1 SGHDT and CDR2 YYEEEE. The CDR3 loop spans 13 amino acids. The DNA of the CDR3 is TGTGCCAGCAGCATTGTAGGGACAGGAGGCTACGCCTTC. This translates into CASSIVGTGGYAF. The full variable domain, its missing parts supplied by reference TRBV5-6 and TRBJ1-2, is DAGVTQSPTHLIKTRGQQVTLRCSPKSGHDTVSWYQQALGQGPQFIFQYYEEEERQRGNFPDRFSGHQFPNYSSELNVNALLLGDSALYLCASSIVGTGGYAFGSGTRLTVV.

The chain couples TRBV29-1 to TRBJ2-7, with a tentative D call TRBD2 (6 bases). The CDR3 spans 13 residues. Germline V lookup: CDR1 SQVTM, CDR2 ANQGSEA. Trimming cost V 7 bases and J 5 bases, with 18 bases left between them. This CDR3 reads CSGGDSDLHEQYF. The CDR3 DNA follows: TGCAGCGGGGGGGACTCTGACCTCCACGAGCAGTACTTC.